Only one count was recorded for the clone carrying this T cell receptor beta chain. Its specificity is not known. An end of the junction does not agree with germline; a read error may underlie this. This CDR3 is 14 amino acids long. Prepared TCR beta cDNA libraries contained unique molecular identifiers. TCRdb processed the PCR reads anew with MiXCR; each CDR3 protein has one entry. This table has hundreds of thousands of distinct CDR3 sequences, 55% to 70% appearing once. The data derive from a study of post-analysis software for immune sequencing data. General study results and limits: Controls showed lower frequencies than patients for a few TRBV segments, and TRBV5-6, TRBV5-1 and TRBV20-1 were among these. Among multiple sclerosis patients, normalized Chao1 diversity was significantly below that of controls.

Sample: blood. This rearrangement joins TRBV12-3 or TRBV12-4 to TRBJ1-6, with D unclear. The origin of this receptor is a girl under 10 years old with multiple sclerosis. CDR3 sequence reads: CAGSLMVLGSPLHF. CDR3 nucleotides: TGTGCCGGCAGTTTAATGGTTCTGGGTTCACCCCTCCACTTT.